This T cell receptor (beta chain) was identified during a study of blood T cells in healthy people across ages. Study results and limitations: Measured against age, TCR beta diversity per million T cells decreased in a roughly linear manner. Both naive CD4+ cell counts and diversity were greater in long-lived donors than in aged donors.

CDR3 length equals 16 residues. Germline-derived CDR1 and CDR2 are SGHAT and FQNNGV. J gave up 4 bases and V 6 bases, and 14 bases lay outside the gene matches. The second PCR ran roughly 6 to 12 cycles with a sample-barcoded 5' primer and J-beta primers. TCRdb fed the 5' RACE reads into MiXCR, producing one record per CDR3 protein. This table has 500,000 to 550,000 distinct CDR3 sequences, about 25% appearing once. Remarks on this clonotype: Its antigen is not identified.

These data are also associated with another study on T cells of mothers and their children.

The sequenced sample consisted of blood. The V gene is TRBV11-2, the J gene TRBJ1-2; 7 positions match TRBD1. The sequence came from a boy between 10 and 17 years old in good health. Here the CDR3 DNA reads TGTGCCAGCAGACCCCCTCGGACAGGAGGAGGCTATGGCTACACCTTC. Protein: CASRPPRTGGGYGYTF.